This entry describes one TCR beta chain. Original processing notes: It was from reference gene primer amplification that nucleated cell counts were estimated. Some clones are missing from TCRdb's copy, which holds only in-frame ones; the method was immunoSEQ multiplex PCR. V, J and clone size derive from that table, while D and trimming were established from the DNA sequence. The repertoire includes 130,000 to 150,000 clones, around nine tenths of them detected once, and about 1.7% sits in the top ten. The data stem from a study of blood T cell repertoires in COVID-19. This receptor was obtained from a woman in her fifties or sixties with acute or convalescent COVID-19. Sample: peripheral blood.

This CDR3 is CASSFTQGGVSHNEQFF. DNA of the CDR3: TGCGCCAGCAGCTTTACTCAGGGGGGAGTGTCGCACAATGAGCAGTTCTTC. The chain uses TRBV5-1 and TRBJ2-1; maybe TRBD1 (7 bases). The germline gives CDR1 SGHRS, CDR2 YFSETQ. The CDR3 is 17 amino acids. The ends were cut back, 2 bases at V and 5 bases at J, with 20 bases in the middle.